This T cell receptor beta chain was captured in a study of identical twins. Findings and limits, study-wide: Out-of-frame alpha sequences common to twins exhibited an excess of low generation probability. Insertions were reduced in abundant cord blood beta clonotypes but not in memory repertoires.

From the 5' RACE reads, TCRdb called clonotypes with MiXCR, one entry per CDR3 protein. The sample lists hundreds of thousands of distinct CDR3 sequences; roughly 18% were seen once. Trimming pared 6 bases from V and 6 bases from J, leaving 17 bases between. This CDR3 is built from 15 residues. This clonotype occurred a few times. Its specificity is not known. These data were also reused for a study on T cells expressing NK-cell markers.

The genes are TRBV12-3 or TRBV12-4 and TRBJ1-4; D is possibly TRBD1 (5 bases). The sample taken for sequencing was PBMCs. The receptor was derived from a woman in her late teens or twenties in good health. The CDR3 DNA is TGTGCCAGCAGCTTCCGGGGCGCCGGGTATGAAAAACTGTTTTTT. This translates into CASSFRGAGYEKLFF.